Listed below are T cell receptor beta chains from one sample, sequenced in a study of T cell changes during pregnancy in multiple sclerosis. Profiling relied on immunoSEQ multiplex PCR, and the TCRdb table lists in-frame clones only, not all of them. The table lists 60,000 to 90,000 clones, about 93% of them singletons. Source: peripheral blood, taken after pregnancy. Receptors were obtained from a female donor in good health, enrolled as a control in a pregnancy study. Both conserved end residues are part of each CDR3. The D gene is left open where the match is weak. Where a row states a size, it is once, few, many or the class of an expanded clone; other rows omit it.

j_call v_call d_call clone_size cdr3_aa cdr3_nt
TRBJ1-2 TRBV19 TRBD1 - CASSTGGTGLYGYTF TGTGCCAGTAGTACAGGAGGGACAGGGTTATATGGCTACACCTTC
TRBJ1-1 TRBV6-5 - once CASRETGNTEAFF TGTGCCAGCAGGGAAACGGGGAACACTGAAGCTTTCTTT
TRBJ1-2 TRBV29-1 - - CSVEGPGTIGYTF TGCAGCGTTGAGGGCCCCGGGACAATAGGCTACACCTTC
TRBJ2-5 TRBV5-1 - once CASSPWGGPETQYF TGCGCCAGCAGCCCGTGGGGGGGCCCCGAGACCCAGTACTTC
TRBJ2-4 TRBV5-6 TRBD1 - CASSLDTGQGGIQYF TGTGCCAGCAGCCTGGATACGGGACAGGGCGGCATTCAGTACTTC
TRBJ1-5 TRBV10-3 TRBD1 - CAISEGDRNQPQHF TGTGCCATCTCCGAGGGGGACAGGAATCAGCCCCAGCATTTT
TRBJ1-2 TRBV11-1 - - CASSLKGGSHGYTF TGTGCCAGCAGCTTAAAGGGAGGGAGCCATGGCTACACCTTC
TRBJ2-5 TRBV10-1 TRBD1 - CASSETGDGETQYF TGCGCCAGCAGTGAGACAGGGGACGGTGAGACCCAGTACTTC
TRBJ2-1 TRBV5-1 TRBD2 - CASSLAIRTSGGAGDEQFF TGCGCCAGCAGCTTGGCCATAAGGACTAGCGGGGGGGCCGGTGATGAGCAGTTCTTC
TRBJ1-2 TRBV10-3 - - CAISEGEEYGYTF TGTGCCATCAGTGAGGGGGAGGAGTACGGCTACACCTTC
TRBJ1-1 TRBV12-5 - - CASGLDAAGRMNTEAFF TGTGCTAGTGGTTTGGATGCCGCGGGACGGATGAACACTGAAGCTTTCTTT
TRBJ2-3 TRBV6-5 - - CASSYLGSTDTQYF TGTGCCAGCAGTTACCTAGGAAGCACAGATACGCAGTATTTT
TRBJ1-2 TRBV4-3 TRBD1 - CASSQEDQVDRNYGYTF TGCGCCAGCAGCCAAGAGGATCAAGTGGACAGGAACTATGGCTACACCTTC
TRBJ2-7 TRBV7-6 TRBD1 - CASSRSPLGQESSYEQYF TGTGCCAGCAGCAGATCTCCTCTCGGACAGGAATCCTCCTACGAGCAGTACTTC
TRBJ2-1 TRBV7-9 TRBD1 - CASSLFTGESEQFF TGTGCCAGCAGCTTATTCACAGGGGAAAGCGAGCAGTTCTTC
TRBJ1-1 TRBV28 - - CASSLLATEAFF TGTGCCAGCAGTTTATTGGCCACTGAAGCTTTCTTT
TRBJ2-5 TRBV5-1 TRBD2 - CASSLGASGGKETQYF TGCGCCAGCAGCTTGGGGGCTAGCGGGGGTAAAGAGACCCAGTACTTC
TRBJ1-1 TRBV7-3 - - CASSFEWNTEAFF TGTGCCAGCAGCTTTGAGTGGAACACTGAAGCTTTCTTT
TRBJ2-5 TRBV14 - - CASSQGHNQETQYF TGTGCCAGCAGCCAAGGACACAACCAAGAGACCCAGTACTTC
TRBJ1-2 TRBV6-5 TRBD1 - CASSYSRTGGQDTF TGTGCCAGCAGTTACTCGAGGACAGGCGGTCAAGACACCTTC
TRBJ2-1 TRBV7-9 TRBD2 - CASSFGLAINEQFF TGTGCCAGCAGCTTTGGACTAGCAATCAATGAGCAGTTCTTC
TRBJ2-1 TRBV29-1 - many CSTKDGSPSYNEQFF TGCAGCACGAAGGACGGGAGCCCGTCCTACAATGAGCAGTTCTTC
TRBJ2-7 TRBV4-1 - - CASSYRTEFPRDEQYF TGCGCCAGCAGCTATAGGACAGAATTCCCTAGGGACGAGCAGTACTTC
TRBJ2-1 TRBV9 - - CASSWDSLGNEQFF TGTGCCAGCAGCTGGGACTCCCTGGGCAATGAGCAGTTCTTC
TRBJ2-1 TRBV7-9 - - CASSGIAEYNEQFF TGTGCCAGCAGCGGAATAGCGGAGTACAATGAGCAGTTCTTC
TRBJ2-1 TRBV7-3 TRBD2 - CASSPSGGGVYNEQFF TGTGCCAGCAGCCCAAGCGGGGGCGGGGTTTACAATGAGCAGTTCTTC
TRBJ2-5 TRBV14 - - CASSPHFVADQETQYF TGTGCCAGCAGCCCACATTTTGTGGCAGACCAAGAGACCCAGTACTTC
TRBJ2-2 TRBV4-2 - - CASSQGDGDTGELFF TGTGCCAGCAGCCAAGGTGACGGAGACACCGGGGAGCTGTTTTTT